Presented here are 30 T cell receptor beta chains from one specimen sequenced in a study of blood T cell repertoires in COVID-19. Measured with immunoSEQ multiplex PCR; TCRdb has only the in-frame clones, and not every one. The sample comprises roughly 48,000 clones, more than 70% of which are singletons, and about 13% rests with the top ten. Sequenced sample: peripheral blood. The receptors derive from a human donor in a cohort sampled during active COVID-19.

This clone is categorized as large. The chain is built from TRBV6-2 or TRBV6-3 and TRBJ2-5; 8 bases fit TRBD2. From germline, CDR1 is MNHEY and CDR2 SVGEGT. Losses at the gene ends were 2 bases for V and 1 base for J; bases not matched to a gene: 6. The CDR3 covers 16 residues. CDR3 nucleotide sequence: TGTGCCAGCAGTTACCGACGGGGGGGACGCCAAGAGACCCAGTACTTC. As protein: CASSYRRGGRQETQYF.

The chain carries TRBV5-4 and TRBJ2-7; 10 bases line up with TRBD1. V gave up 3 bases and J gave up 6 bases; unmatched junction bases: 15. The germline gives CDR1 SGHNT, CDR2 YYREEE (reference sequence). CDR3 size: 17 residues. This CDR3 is CASSSPAERQGAVEQYF. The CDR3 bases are TGTGCCAGCAGCTCCCCGGCCGAGAGACAGGGGGCAGTCGAGCAGTACTTC.

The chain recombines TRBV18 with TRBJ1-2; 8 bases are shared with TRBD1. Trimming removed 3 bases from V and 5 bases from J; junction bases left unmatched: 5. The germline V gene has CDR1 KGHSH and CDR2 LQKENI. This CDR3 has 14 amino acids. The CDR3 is CASSPGRDRYGYTF. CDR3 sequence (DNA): TGTGCCAGCTCACCGGGCCGGGACAGGTATGGCTACACCTTC. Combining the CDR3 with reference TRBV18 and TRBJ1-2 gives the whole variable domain NAGVMQNPRHLVRRRGQEARLRCSPMKGHSHVYWYRQLPEEGLKFMVYLQKENIIDESGMPKERFSAEFPKEGPSILRIQQVVRGDSAAYFCASSPGRDRYGYTFGSGTRLTVV.

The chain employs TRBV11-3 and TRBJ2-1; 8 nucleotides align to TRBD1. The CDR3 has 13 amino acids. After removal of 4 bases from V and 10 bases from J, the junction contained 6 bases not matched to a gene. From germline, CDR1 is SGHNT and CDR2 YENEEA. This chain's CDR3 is CASSWGQVEEQFF. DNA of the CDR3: TGTGCCAGCAGCTGGGGACAGGTAGAGGAGCAGTTCTTC.

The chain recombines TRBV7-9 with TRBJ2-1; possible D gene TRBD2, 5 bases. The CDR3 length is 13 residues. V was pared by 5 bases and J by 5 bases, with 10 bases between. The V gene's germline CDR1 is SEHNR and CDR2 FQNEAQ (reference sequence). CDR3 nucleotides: TGTGCCAGCAGCCCCCAGACTAACAATGAGCAGTTCTTC. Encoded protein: CASSPQTNNEQFF.

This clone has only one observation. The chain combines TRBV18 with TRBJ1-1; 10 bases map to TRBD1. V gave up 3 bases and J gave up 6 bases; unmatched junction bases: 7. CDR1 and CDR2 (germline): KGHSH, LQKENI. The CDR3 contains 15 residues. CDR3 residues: CASSPTGQGSAEAFF. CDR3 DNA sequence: TGTGCCAGCTCACCGACGGGACAGGGGTCGGCTGAAGCTTTCTTT.

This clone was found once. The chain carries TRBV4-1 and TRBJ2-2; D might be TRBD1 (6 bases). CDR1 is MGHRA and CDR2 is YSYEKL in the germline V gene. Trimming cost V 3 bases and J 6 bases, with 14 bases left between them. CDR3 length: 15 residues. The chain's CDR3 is CASSQPAGVPGELFF. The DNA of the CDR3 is TGCGCCAGCAGCCAGCCGGCAGGGGTCCCCGGGGAGCTGTTTTTT.

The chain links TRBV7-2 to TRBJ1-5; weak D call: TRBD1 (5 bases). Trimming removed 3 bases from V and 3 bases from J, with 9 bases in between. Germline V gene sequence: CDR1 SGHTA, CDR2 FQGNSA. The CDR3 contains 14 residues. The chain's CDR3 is CASSLGLPNQPQHF. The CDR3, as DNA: TGTGCCAGCAGCTTGGGACTACCCAATCAGCCCCAGCATTTT.

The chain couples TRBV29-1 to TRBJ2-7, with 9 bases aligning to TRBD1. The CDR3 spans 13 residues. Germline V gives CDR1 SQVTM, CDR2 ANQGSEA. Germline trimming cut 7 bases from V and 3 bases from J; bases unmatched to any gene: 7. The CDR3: CSGGTGTNYEQYF. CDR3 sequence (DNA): TGCAGCGGGGGGACAGGGACAAACTACGAGCAGTACTTC.

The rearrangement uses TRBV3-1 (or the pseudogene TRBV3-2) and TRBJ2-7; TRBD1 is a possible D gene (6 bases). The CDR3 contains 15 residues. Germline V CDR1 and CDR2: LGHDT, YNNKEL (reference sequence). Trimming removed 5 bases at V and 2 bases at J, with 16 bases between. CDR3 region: CASSFYRDITYEQYF. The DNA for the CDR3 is TGTGCCAGCAGCTTTTACCGGGACATAACCTACGAGCAGTACTTC.

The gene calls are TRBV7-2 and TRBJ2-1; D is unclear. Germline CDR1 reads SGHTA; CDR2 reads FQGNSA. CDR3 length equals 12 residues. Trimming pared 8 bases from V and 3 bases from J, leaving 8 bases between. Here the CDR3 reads CASGGDYNEQFF. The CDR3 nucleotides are TGTGCCAGCGGCGGCGACTACAATGAGCAGTTCTTC.

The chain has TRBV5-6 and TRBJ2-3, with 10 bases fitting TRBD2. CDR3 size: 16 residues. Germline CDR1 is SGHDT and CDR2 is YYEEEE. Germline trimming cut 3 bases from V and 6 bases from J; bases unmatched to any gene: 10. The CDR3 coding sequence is TGTGCCAGCAGCTGGGCCGGGACTAGCGCCCGCGATACGCAGTATTTT. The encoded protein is CASSWAGTSARDTQYF.

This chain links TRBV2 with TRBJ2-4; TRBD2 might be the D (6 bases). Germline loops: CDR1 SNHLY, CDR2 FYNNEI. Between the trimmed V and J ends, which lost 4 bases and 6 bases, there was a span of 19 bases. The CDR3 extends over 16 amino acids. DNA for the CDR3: TGTGCCAGCAGTGTCGGAGGAGTTGGGACTCGAAACATTCAGTACTTC. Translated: CASSVGGVGTRNIQYF.

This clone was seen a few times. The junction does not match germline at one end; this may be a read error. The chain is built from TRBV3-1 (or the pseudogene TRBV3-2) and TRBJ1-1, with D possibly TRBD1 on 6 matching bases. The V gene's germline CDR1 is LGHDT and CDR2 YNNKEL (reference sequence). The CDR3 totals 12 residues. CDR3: CASSQGSWGGRF. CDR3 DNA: TGTGCCAGCAGCCAAGGAAGCTGGGGGGGGCGGTTT.

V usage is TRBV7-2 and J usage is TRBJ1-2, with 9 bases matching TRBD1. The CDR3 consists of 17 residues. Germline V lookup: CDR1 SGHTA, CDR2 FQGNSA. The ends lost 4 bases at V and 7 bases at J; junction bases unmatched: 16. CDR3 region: CASSSRTGAPGWAGYTF. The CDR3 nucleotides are TGTGCCAGCAGCTCCAGGACAGGGGCTCCCGGATGGGCTGGCTACACCTTC.

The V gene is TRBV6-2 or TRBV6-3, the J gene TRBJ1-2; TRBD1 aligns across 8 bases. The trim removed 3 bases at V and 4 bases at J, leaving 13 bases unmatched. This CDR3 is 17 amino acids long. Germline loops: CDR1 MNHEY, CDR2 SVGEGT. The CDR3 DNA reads TGTGCCAGCAGTTATCGACAGGGGACAACCCGGGGCTATGGCTACACCTTC. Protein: CASSYRQGTTRGYGYTF.

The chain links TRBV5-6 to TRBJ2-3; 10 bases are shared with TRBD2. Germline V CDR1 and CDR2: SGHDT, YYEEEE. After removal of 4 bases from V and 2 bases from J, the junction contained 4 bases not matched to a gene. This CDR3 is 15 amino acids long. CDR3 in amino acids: CASSRTSGYTDTQYF. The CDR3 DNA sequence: TGTGCCAGCAGCCGGACTAGCGGATACACAGATACGCAGTATTTT.

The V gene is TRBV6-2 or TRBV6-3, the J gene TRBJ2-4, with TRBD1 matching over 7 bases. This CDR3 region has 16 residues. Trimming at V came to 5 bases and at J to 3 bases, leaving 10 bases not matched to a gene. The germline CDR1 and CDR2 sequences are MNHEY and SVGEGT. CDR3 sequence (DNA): TGTGCCAGCAGTGCACCGGGACAGATAAACAAAAACATTCAGTACTTC. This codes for CASSAPGQINKNIQYF.

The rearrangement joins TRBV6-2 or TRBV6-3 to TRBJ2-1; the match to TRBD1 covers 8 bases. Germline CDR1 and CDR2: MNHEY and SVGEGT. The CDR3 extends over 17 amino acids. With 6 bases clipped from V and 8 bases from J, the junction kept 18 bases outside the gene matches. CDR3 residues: CASSLYHRTGFAHEQFF. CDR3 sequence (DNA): TGTGCCAGCAGCTTATATCACAGGACAGGGTTTGCCCATGAGCAGTTCTTC.

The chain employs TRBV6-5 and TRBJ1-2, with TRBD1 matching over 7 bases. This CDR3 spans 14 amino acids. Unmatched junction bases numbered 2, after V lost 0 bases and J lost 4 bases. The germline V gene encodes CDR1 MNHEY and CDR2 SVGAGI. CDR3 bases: TGTGCCAGCAGTTACTCTCCAGGGGGCTATGGCTACACCTTC. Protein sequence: CASSYSPGGYGYTF.

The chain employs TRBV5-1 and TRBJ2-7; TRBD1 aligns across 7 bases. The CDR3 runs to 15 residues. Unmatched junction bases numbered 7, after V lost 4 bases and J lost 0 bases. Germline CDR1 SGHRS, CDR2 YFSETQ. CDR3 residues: CASSTYRGGSYEQYF. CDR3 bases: TGCGCCAGCAGCACTTACAGGGGTGGCTCCTACGAGCAGTACTTC.

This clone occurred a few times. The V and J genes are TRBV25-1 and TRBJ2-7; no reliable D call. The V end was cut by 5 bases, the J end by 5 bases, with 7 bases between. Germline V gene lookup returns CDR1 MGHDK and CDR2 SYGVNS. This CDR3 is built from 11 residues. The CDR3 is CASSWLHEQYF. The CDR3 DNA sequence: TGTGCCAGCAGTTGGCTCCACGAGCAGTACTTC.

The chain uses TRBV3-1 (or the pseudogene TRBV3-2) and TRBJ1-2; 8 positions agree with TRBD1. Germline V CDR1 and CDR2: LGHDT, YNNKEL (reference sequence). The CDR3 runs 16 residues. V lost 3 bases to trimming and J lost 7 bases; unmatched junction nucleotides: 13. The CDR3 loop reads CASSHPKPQGVGGYTF. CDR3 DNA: TGTGCCAGCAGCCATCCTAAACCACAGGGGGTCGGTGGCTACACCTTC.

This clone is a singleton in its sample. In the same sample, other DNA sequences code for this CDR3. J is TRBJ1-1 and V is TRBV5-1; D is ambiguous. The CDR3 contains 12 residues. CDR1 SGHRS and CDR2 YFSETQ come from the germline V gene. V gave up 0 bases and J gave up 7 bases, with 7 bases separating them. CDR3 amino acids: CASSLAGSEAFF. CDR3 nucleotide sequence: TGCGCCAGCAGCTTGGCTGGGAGTGAAGCTTTCTTT.

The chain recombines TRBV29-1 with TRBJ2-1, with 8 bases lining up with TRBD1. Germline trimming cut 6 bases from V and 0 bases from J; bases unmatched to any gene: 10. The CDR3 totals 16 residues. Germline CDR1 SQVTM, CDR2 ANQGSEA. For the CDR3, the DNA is TGCAGCGTCCTCAGGGGGCTCTCCAGCTCCTACAATGAGCAGTTCTTC. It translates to CSVLRGLSSSYNEQFF.

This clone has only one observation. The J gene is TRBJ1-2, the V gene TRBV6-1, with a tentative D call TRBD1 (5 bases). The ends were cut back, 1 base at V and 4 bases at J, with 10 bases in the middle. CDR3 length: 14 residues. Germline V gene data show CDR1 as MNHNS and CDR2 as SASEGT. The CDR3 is CASSEGRGGYGYTF. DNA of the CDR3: TGTGCCAGCAGTGAAGGACGGGGGGGCTATGGCTACACCTTC.

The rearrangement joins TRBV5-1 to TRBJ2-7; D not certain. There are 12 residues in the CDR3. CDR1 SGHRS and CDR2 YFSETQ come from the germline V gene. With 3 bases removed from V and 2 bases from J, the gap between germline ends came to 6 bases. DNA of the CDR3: TGCGCCAGCAGCTCCCAGGCCTACGAGCAGTACTTC. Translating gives CASSSQAYEQYF.

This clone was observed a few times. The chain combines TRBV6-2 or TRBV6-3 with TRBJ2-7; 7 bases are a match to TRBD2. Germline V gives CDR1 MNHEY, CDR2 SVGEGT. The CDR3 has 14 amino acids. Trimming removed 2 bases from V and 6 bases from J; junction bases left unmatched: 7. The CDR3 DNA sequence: TGTGCCAGCAGTTACGGGACTACCGGCGGCGAGCAGTACTTC. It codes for CASSYGTTGGEQYF.

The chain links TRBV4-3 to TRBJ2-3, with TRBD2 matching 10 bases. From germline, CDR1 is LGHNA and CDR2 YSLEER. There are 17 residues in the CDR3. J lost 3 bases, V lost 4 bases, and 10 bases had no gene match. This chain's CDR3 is CASSPAASGGLTDTQYF. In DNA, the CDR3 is TGCGCCAGCAGCCCGGCGGCTAGCGGGGGATTAACAGATACGCAGTATTTT.

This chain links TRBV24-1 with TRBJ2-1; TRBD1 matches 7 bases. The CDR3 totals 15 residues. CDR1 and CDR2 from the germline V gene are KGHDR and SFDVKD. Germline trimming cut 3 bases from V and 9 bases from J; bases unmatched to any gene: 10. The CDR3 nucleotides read TGTGCCACCAGTGATCCTTCCAGGGGGTTGGGTGAGCAGTTCTTC. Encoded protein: CATSDPSRGLGEQFF.